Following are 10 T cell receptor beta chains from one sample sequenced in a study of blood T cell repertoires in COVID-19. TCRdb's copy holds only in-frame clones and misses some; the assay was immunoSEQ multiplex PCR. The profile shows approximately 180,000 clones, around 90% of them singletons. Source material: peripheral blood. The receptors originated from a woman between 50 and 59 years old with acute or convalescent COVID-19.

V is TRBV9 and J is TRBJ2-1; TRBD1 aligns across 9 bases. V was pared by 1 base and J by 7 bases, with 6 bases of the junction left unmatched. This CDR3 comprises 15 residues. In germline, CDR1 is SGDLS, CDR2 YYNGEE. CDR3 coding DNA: TGTGCCAGCAGCGTAAGGACAGGGGTGGGGAATGAGCAGTTCTTC. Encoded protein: CASSVRTGVGNEQFF.

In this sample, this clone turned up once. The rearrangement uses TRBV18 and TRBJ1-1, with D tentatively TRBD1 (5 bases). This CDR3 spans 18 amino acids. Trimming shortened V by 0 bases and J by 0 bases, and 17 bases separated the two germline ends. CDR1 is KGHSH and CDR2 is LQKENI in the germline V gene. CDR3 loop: CASSPPGGGQGMNTEAFF. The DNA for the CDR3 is TGTGCCAGCTCACCACCGGGAGGCGGTCAGGGCATGAACACTGAAGCTTTCTTT.

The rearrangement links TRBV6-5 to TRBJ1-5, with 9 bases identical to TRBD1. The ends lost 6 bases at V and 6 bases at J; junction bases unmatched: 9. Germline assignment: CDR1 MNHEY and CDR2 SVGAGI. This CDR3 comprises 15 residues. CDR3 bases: TGTGCCAGCAGACTGCGGACAGGGGTGGTTCAGCCCCAGCATTTT. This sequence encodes CASRLRTGVVQPQHF.

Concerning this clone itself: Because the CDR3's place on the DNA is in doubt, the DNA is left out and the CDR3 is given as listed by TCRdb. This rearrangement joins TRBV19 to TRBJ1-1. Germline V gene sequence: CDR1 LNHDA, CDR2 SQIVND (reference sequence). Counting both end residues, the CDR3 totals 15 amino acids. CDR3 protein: CASTSGPGKNTEAFF.

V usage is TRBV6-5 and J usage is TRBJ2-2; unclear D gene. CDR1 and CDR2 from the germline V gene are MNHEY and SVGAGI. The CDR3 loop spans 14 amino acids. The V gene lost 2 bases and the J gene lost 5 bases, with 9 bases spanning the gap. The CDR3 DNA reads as TGTGCCAGCAGTTACCGGAGTGGGACCGGGGAGCTGTTTTTT. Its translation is CASSYRSGTGELFF.

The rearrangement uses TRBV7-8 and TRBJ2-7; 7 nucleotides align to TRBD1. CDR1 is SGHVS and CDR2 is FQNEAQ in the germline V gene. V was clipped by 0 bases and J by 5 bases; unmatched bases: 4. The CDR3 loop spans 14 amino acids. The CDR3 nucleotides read TGTGCCAGCAGCTTAGCTCACAGGGGCAACGAGCAGTACTTC. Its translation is CASSLAHRGNEQYF.

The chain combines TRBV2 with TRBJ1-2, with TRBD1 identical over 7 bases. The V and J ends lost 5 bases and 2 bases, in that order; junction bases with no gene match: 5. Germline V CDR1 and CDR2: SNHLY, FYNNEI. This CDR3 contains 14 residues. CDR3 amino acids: CASSQRTGNYGYTF. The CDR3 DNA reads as TGTGCCAGCAGTCAAAGGACAGGAAACTATGGCTACACCTTC. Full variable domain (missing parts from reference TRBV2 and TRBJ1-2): EPEVTQTPSHQVTQMGQEVILRCVPISNHLYFYWYRQILGQKVEFLVSFYNNEISEKSEIFDDQFSVERPDGSNFTLKIRSTKLEDSAMYFCASSQRTGNYGYTFGSGTRLTVV.

The CDR3 here is CASSLRGGAYTEAFF. The CDR3 bases are TGTGCCAGCAGCCTTCGAGGGGGGGCGTACACTGAAGCTTTCTTT. V gene TRBV5-6 combines with J gene TRBJ1-1; tentatively, D is TRBD1 (6 bases). This CDR3 region has 15 residues. CDR1 and CDR2 (germline): SGHDT, YYEEEE. V lost 4 bases and J 3 bases, leaving 16 bases between the germline ends.

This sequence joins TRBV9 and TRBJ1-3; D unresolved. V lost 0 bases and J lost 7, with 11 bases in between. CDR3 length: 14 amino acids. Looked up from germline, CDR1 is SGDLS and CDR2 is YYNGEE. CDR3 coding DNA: TGTGCCAGCAGCGTAGGATCCGGGAGCAACACCATATATTTT. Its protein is CASSVGSGSNTIYF.

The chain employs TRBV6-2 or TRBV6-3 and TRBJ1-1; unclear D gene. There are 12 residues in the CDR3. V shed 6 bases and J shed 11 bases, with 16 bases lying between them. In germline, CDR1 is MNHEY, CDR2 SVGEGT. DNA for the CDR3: TGTGCCAGCAGCTCCGATTTAGAACGGGCTTTCTTT. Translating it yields CASSSDLERAFF.